This is a list of T cell receptor beta chains from one sample in a study of cytomegalovirus exposure and HLA in healthy donors. Sequencing used immunoSEQ multiplex PCR; TCRdb keeps in-frame clones, though not all of them. The table has roughly 36,000 clones, just under 75% seen once; the top ten hold more than 6%. The sample consisted of PBMCs. These receptors all stem from a man aged 25-45 years in good health and CMV-seronegative. The CDR3 runs from the conserved cysteine through the conserved F or W. D genes are given only for firm matches. The size entry is marked missing in some rows and otherwise reads once, few, many or a size class.

cdr3_aa,cdr3_nt,v_call,cdr3_length,d_call,j_call,clone_size
CASSLRNLYNEQFF,TGTGCCAGCAGCCTCAGGAATTTGTACAATGAGCAGTTCTTC,TRBV6-5,14,NA,TRBJ2-1,NA
CASSAYLSGSSYNEQFF,TGTGCCAGCAGTGCCTACCTTAGCGGGAGCTCCTACAATGAGCAGTTCTTC,TRBV6-1,17,TRBD2,TRBJ2-1,NA
CASRLTGGYEQYF,TGTGCCAGTCGCTTGACAGGGGGCTACGAGCAGTACTTC,TRBV19,13,TRBD1,TRBJ2-7,NA
CASSVEGLAGPTDTQYF,TGTGCCAGCAGCGTAGAGGGACTAGCGGGGCCCACAGATACGCAGTATTTT,TRBV9,17,TRBD2,TRBJ2-3,once
CASSLSLEEETQYF,TGTGCCAGCAGCTTATCTCTGGAGGAGGAGACCCAGTACTTC,TRBV7-9,14,NA,TRBJ2-5,NA
CASSESGEQYF,TGTGCCAGCAGTGAATCGGGGGAGCAGTACTTC,TRBV2,11,NA,TRBJ2-7,NA
CASSESAGGQSYEQYF,TGTGCCAGCAGTGAATCGGCGGGAGGCCAGTCCTACGAGCAGTACTTC,TRBV2,16,TRBD2,TRBJ2-7,NA
CAFSRDPGDEQFF,TGTGCCTTCAGCCGGGATCCCGGCGATGAGCAGTTCTTC,TRBV10-3,13,NA,TRBJ2-1,NA
CAWSVAGGSYGYTF,TGTGCCTGGAGTGTAGCAGGGGGCTCCTATGGCTACACCTTC,TRBV30,14,TRBD1,TRBJ1-2,NA
CASSQQGLRSNEQFF,TGTGCCAGCAGTCAACAGGGCTTACGAAGCAATGAGCAGTTCTTC,TRBV2,15,NA,TRBJ2-1,NA
CASSSTGGGGYTF,TGTGCCAGCAGCTCGACAGGGGGCGGTGGCTACACCTTC,TRBV11-2,13,TRBD1,TRBJ1-2,NA
CASSALGLAGRDTQYF,TGTGCCAGCAGTGCCCTGGGACTAGCGGGACGAGATACGCAGTATTTT,TRBV2,16,TRBD2,TRBJ2-3,NA
CASSPPSGGPPDTQYF,TGCGCCAGCAGCCCCCCGAGCGGGGGACCACCAGATACGCAGTATTTT,TRBV5-1,16,TRBD2,TRBJ2-3,NA
CASSLQGALTDTQYF,TGTGCCAGCTCACTACAGGGGGCCTTAACAGATACGCAGTATTTT,TRBV18,15,TRBD1,TRBJ2-3,few
CASSQGGTASGPQHF,TGTGCCAGCAGCCAAGGGGGGACAGCCTCTGGGCCCCAGCATTTT,TRBV14,15,TRBD1,TRBJ1-5,once
CASSPLHSGGADTQYF,TGCGCCAGCAGCCCCCTTCATAGCGGGGGGGCAGATACGCAGTATTTT,TRBV5-1,16,TRBD2,TRBJ2-3,NA
CASSPVETQYF,TGTGCCAGCTCTCCGGTCGAGACCCAGTACTTC,TRBV18,11,NA,TRBJ2-5,NA
CASSNRGGSNQPQHF,TGTGCCAGCAGTAACAGGGGAGGAAGCAATCAGCCCCAGCATTTT,TRBV28,15,TRBD1,TRBJ1-5,NA
CASSFVGETQYF,TGTGCCAGCAGTTTTGTCGGAGAGACCCAGTACTTC,TRBV27,12,NA,TRBJ2-5,NA
CASSLTGNNQPQHF,TGTGCCAGCAGTCTGACAGGGAACAATCAGCCCCAGCATTTT,TRBV6-1,14,TRBD1,TRBJ1-5,NA
CASALLAGVEDTQYF,TGCGCCAGCGCTCTCTTGGCGGGAGTTGAAGATACGCAGTATTTT,TRBV4-1,15,TRBD2,TRBJ2-3,NA
CASSPRRDRNYGYTF,TGTGCCAGCAGCCCCCGTCGGGACAGAAACTATGGCTACACCTTC,TRBV4-2,15,TRBD1,TRBJ1-2,few
CASSSPGQGHYGYTF,TGTGCCAGTAGTAGCCCTGGGCAGGGTCACTATGGCTACACCTTC,TRBV19,15,NA,TRBJ1-2,NA
CASSVGAGVQETQYF,TGTGCCAGCAGCGTAGGGGCGGGGGTACAAGAGACCCAGTACTTC,TRBV9,15,TRBD2,TRBJ2-5,NA
CAWSHSGGNTEAFF,TGTGCCTGGAGTCACTCAGGGGGGAACACTGAAGCTTTCTTT,TRBV30,14,TRBD1,TRBJ1-1,many